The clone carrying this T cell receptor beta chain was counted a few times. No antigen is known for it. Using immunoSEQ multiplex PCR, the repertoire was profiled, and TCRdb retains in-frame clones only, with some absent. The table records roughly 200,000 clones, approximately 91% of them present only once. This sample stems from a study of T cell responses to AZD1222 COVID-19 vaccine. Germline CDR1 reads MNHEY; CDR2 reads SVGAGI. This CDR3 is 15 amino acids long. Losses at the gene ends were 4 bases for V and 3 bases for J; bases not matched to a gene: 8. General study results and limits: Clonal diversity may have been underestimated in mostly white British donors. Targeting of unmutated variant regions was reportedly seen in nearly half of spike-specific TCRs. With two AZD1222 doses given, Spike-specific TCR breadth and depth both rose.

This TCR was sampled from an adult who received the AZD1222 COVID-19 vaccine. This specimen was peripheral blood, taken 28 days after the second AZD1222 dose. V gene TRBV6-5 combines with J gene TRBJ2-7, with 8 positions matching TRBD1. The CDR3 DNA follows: TGTGCCAGCAGTTGGAGAGACAGGGGAGGCTACGAGCAGTACTTC. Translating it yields CASSWRDRGGYEQYF.